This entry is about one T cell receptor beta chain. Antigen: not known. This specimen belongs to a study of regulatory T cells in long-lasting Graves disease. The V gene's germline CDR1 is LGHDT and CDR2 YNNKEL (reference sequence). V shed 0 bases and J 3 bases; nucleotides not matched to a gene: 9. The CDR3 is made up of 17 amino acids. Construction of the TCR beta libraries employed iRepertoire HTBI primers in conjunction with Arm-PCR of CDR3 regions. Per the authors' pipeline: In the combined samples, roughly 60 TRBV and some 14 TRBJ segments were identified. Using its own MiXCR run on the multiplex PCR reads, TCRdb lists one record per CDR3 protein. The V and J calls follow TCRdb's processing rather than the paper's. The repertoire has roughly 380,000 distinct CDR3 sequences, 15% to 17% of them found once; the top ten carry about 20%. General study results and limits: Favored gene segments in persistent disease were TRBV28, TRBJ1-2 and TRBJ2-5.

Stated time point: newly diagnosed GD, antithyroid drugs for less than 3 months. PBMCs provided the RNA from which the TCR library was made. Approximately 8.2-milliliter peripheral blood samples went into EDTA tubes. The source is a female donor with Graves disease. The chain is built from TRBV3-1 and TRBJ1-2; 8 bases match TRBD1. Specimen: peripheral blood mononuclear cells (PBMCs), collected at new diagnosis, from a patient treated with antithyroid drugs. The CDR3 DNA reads TGTGCCAGCAGCCAAGAAGGTGGGACAGGCGCCTACTATGGCTACACCTTC. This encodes CASSQEGGTGAYYGYTF.